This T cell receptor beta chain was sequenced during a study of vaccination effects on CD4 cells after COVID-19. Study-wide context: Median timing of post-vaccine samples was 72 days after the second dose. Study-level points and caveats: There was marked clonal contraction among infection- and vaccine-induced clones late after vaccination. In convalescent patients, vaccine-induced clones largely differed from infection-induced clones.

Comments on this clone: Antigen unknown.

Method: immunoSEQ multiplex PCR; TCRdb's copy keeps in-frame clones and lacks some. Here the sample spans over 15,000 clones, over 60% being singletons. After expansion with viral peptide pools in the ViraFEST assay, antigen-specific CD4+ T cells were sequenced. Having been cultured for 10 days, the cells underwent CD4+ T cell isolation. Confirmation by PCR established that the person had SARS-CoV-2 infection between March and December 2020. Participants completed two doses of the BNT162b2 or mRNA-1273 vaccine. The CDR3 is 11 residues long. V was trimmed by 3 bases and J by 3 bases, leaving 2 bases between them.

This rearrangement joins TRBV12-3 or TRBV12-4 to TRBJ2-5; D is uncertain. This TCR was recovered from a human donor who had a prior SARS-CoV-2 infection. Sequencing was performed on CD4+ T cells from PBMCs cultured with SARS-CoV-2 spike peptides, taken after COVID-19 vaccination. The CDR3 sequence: CASSLEETQYF. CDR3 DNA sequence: TGTGCCAGCAGTTTGGAAGAGACCCAGTACTTC.